The 8 T cell receptor beta chains below come from one sample, sequenced in a study of technical replicates of blood from a few donors. The assay was immunoSEQ multiplex PCR, and TCRdb's table has in-frame clones only and misses some. Counted here are 50,000 to 70,000 clones, roughly nine tenths occurring once; the ten biggest clones make up approximately 4%. The sample comprised PBMCs. The origin of the receptors is a human donor in good health. Some clones in this sample may be carry-over from other donors' samples.

This sequence joins TRBV7-9 and TRBJ1-4; 8 bases line up with TRBD1. Germline values: CDR1 SEHNR, CDR2 FQNEAQ (reference sequence). J was trimmed by 14 bases and V by 4 bases; bases with no gene match: 6. This CDR3 is 12 amino acids long. CDR3 region: CASSSLDRDLFF. The CDR3 DNA reads as TGTGCCAGCAGCTCACTGGACAGGGATCTGTTTTTT.

The chain links TRBV4-1 to TRBJ1-1, with D possibly being TRBD1 (5 bases). CDR3 size: 16 residues. CDR1 and CDR2 (germline): MGHRA, YSYEKL. Between the trimmed V and J ends, which lost 3 bases and 0 bases, there was a span of 14 bases. The CDR3, as DNA: TGCGCCAGCAGCCAGGGGCTCCTTTCTATGAACACTGAAGCTTTCTTT. Its protein is CASSQGLLSMNTEAFF.

The chain recombines TRBV19 with TRBJ1-1, with D unclear. The CDR3 runs 11 residues. The germline V and J ends were trimmed by 4 bases and 4 bases, with 4 bases remaining between them. Germline CDR1 LNHDA, CDR2 SQIVND (reference sequence). CDR3 loop: CASSRGTEAFF. CDR3 sequence (DNA): TGTGCCAGTAGTAGAGGCACTGAAGCTTTCTTT.

The genes are TRBV5-4 and TRBJ2-3; D is perhaps TRBD2 (6 bases). Germline CDR1 SGHNT, CDR2 YYREEE (reference sequence). This CDR3 has 17 residues. Deletions cut 6 bases from V and 0 bases from J, with 20 bases between. CDR3 in amino acids: CASNTWGSGLSTDTQYF. CDR3 DNA sequence: TGTGCCAGCAACACGTGGGGTAGCGGCCTTAGCACAGATACGCAGTATTTT.

This clone was observed a single time. The J gene is TRBJ2-5, the V gene TRBV13, with TRBD2 matching over 9 bases. J lost 5 bases, V lost 4 bases, and 14 bases had no gene match. The CDR3 loop spans 17 amino acids. The germline V gene has CDR1 PRHDT and CDR2 FYEKMQ (reference sequence). The CDR3 spells CASSSKGPAGGPETQYF. The CDR3 DNA reads as TGTGCCAGCAGCTCCAAAGGCCCAGCGGGAGGTCCGGAGACCCAGTACTTC.

The genes are TRBV5-6 and TRBJ1-1; D unresolved. Trimming pared 3 bases from V and 5 bases from J, leaving 8 bases between. The germline gives CDR1 SGHDT, CDR2 YYEEEE. CDR3 size: 12 residues. The CDR3 is CASSWERTEAFF. CDR3 nucleotides: TGTGCCAGCAGCTGGGAGCGGACTGAAGCTTTCTTT.

V is TRBV7-3 and J is TRBJ2-3; tentatively, D is TRBD1 (6 bases). The CDR3 loop spans 16 amino acids. Between the trimmed V and J ends, which lost 2 bases and 4 bases, there was a span of 16 bases. Per germline, CDR1 SGHTA and CDR2 FQGTGA. The CDR3 nucleotides read TGTGCCAGCAGCTTACTGCCAGGGGTGGAAGCAGATACGCAGTATTTT. Translated, it gives CASSLLPGVEADTQYF. The variable domain in full, with the rest retrieved from reference TRBV7-3 and TRBJ2-3, is GAGVSQTPSNKVTEKGKYVELRCDPISGHTALYWYRQSLGQGPEFLIYFQGTGAADDSGLPNDRFFAVRPEGSVSTLKIQRTERGDSAVYLCASSLLPGVEADTQYFGPGTRLTVL.

The V call is TRBV6-1, the J call TRBJ2-3; 7 bases fit TRBD2. Germline trimming cut 4 bases from V and 5 bases from J; bases unmatched to any gene: 21. CDR1 is MNHNS, CDR2 SASEGT, per germline. The CDR3 consists of 19 residues. CDR3 nucleotides: TGTGCCAGCAGTGGGTGGGGCGGGGGACTTCGGTTACAAGAAGATACGCAGTATTTT. It codes for CASSGWGGGLRLQEDTQYF.